This entry lists 19 T cell receptor beta chains sequenced from one sample in a study of T cells after yellow fever vaccination (dated by TCRdb to between 2019 and 2020). Reading the label with the study, this specimen's treatment or condition is: live attenuated yellow fever vaccine strain. Library prep was done by 5' RACE. Reads for this sample came from an Illumina HiSeq 2500. In-frame beta chains were kept once TCRdb had trimmed the public reads at Q25 with fastp and called clones with MiXCR. Identical CDR3 protein sequences are pooled into one entry, listed with their most common genes and DNA. Across this sample there are about 85,000 distinct CDR3 sequences, with about an eighth seen only once. The ten largest clones capture 20% to 25% of the sample. The source material was CD8+ T cells not binding an NS4B(214-222) dextramer, sorted from PBMCs, sampled roughly 20 days after the first yellow fever vaccination. The cell subset or site tag for this specimen amounts to: NS4B epitope dextramer-negative CD8 T cells. Source of these receptors: a man between 18 and 29 years old who received the YFV17D yellow fever vaccine.

This clonotype was observed a handful of times. The chain couples TRBV6-2 or TRBV6-3 to TRBJ2-7; tentative D call: TRBD2 (6 bases). Trimming removed 5 bases from V and 3 bases from J, with 14 bases in between. The CDR3 consists of 14 residues. The germline V gene has CDR1 MNHEY and CDR2 SVGEGT. CDR3 in amino acids: CASSTTSGLYEQYV. CDR3 nucleotide sequence: TGTGCCAGCAGTACTACATCGGGACTCTACGAGCAGTACGTC.

A few counts support this clonotype. The chain links TRBV7-9 to TRBJ1-5; no reliable D call. The V and J ends lost 4 bases and 0 bases respectively, with 7 bases between them. This CDR3 region has 14 residues. The germline V gene has CDR1 SEHNR and CDR2 FQNEAQ (reference sequence). This CDR3 reads CASSYGVSNQPQHF. For the CDR3, the DNA is TGTGCCAGCAGCTACGGGGTTAGCAATCAGCCCCAGCATTTT.

This rearrangement joins TRBV4-2 to TRBJ1-2, with D uncertain. Trimming pared 1 base from V and 13 bases from J, leaving 10 bases between. Per the germline V gene, CDR1 is LGHNA and CDR2 is YNFKEQ. This CDR3 has 11 residues. CDR3 DNA sequence: TGTGCCAGCAGCCAAGGGCGGGTCCCCACCTTC. It encodes CASSQGRVPTF.

The rearrangement uses TRBV16 and TRBJ1-1; D is uncertain. Trimming stripped 0 bases from V and 0 bases from J, with 14 bases between. Germline CDR1 is KGHSY and CDR2 is FQNENV. The CDR3 loop spans 17 amino acids. This CDR3 is CASSQSSQHKMNTEAFF. CDR3 sequence (DNA): TGTGCCAGCAGCCAATCGTCTCAGCATAAAATGAACACTGAAGCTTTCTTT.

This clonotype showed up just a few times. V is TRBV4-1 and J is TRBJ1-1; 7 bases fit TRBD1. This CDR3 has 13 amino acids. The V and J ends lost 5 bases and 3 bases, in that order; junction bases with no gene match: 3. Germline-derived CDR1 and CDR2 are MGHRA and YSYEKL. The CDR3 reads CASSSGGYTEAFF. The CDR3 DNA follows: TGCGCCAGCAGCTCAGGGGGTTACACTGAAGCTTTCTTT.

CDR3 amino acids: CASSPRQVYNEQFF. CDR3 in DNA: TGTGCCAGCAGTCCTCGACAGGTTTACAATGAGCAGTTCTTC. The chain links TRBV2 to TRBJ2-1; TRBD1 is a possible D gene (6 bases). CDR1 SNHLY and CDR2 FYNNEI come from the germline V gene. The germline V and J ends were trimmed by 5 bases and 4 bases, with 12 bases remaining between them. The CDR3 covers 14 residues.

This chain links TRBV28 with TRBJ2-5, with TRBD1 matching over 9 bases. CDR1 MDHEN and CDR2 SYDVKM come from the germline V gene. After removal of 6 bases from V and 3 bases from J, the junction contained 8 bases not matched to a gene. The CDR3 covers 15 residues. CDR3 region: CASRNHGTGKETQYF. The CDR3 DNA reads as TGTGCCAGCAGGAACCATGGGACAGGGAAAGAGACCCAGTACTTC.

This clonotype has just one count. The gene calls are TRBV19 and TRBJ2-6, with unresolved D. Germline lookup yields CDR1 LNHDA and CDR2 SQIVND (reference sequence). Trimming took off 6 bases at V and 1 base at J, with 7 bases between the two ends. This CDR3 has 14 amino acids. The DNA for the CDR3 is TGTGCCAGTAGGGGGTATTCTGGGGCCAACGTCCTGACTTTC. Protein: CASRGYSGANVLTF.

J is TRBJ2-5 and V is TRBV10-3; 11 positions match TRBD2. This CDR3 spans 16 amino acids. From germline, CDR1 is ENHRY and CDR2 SYGVKD. V was clipped by 5 bases and J by 5 bases; unmatched bases: 10. The CDR3 loop reads CAISPAGTSGWETQYF. CDR3 in DNA: TGTGCCATCAGTCCGGCCGGGACTAGCGGTTGGGAGACCCAGTACTTC.

The chain couples TRBV6-1 to TRBJ1-2; weak D call: TRBD1 (6 bases). Trimming removed 6 bases at V and 8 bases at J, with 22 bases between. The CDR3 has 15 amino acids. Germline V lookup: CDR1 MNHNS, CDR2 SASEGT. In DNA, the CDR3 is TGTGCCAGCAGCCCTAACCAACAGGGATCCTACGGCTACACCTTC. Protein sequence: CASSPNQQGSYGYTF.

This clonotype was found a few times. The chain has TRBV4-1 and TRBJ2-2; D is unresolved. The CDR3 length is 13 residues. Germline V gene lookup returns CDR1 MGHRA and CDR2 YSYEKL. Trimming left V 0 bases short and J 9 bases short, with 8 bases between. The DNA for the CDR3 is TGCGCCAGCAGCCAAGATCCCCTCCGGGAGCTGTTTTTT. Amino acids: CASSQDPLRELFF.

The chain has TRBV6-2 or TRBV6-3 and TRBJ2-5; D is perhaps TRBD1 (5 bases). The CDR3 length is 14 residues. CDR1 is MNHEY and CDR2 is SVGEGT in the germline V gene. CDR3: CTTAILDGQETQYF. Written as DNA, the CDR3 is TGTACGACAGCTATACTGGATGGCCAAGAGACCCAGTACTTC.

This clonotype has ten or more counts. The chain carries TRBV6-4 and TRBJ2-3, with a possible D match to TRBD2 (6 bases). CDR3 length: 15 residues. V lost 0 bases and J 0 bases, leaving 7 bases between the germline ends. Germline CDR1 and CDR2: MRHNA and SNTAGT. CDR3 amino acids: CASSDSAGSTDTQYF. The CDR3 nucleotides are TGTGCCAGCAGTGACTCAGCGGGTAGCACAGATACGCAGTATTTT.

The chain links TRBV7-9 to TRBJ2-1, with a possible D match to TRBD1 (5 bases). This CDR3 comprises 12 residues. Per germline, CDR1 SEHNR and CDR2 FQNEAQ (reference sequence). V was pared by 7 bases and J by 7 bases, with 11 bases between. The CDR3 DNA sequence: TGTGCCAGCACCATAGGGGCAAATGAGCAGTTCTTC. Translated, it gives CASTIGANEQFF.

This clonotype has more than one count but fewer than ten. The chain carries TRBV4-3 and TRBJ2-1; the D call may be TRBD1 or TRBD2 (5 bases each). The CDR3 contains 16 residues. The germline V gene encodes CDR1 LGHNA and CDR2 YSLEER. Between the trimmed V and J ends, which lost 4 bases and 0 bases, there was a span of 13 bases. CDR3 residues: CASSPRGSSSYNEQFF. CDR3 DNA sequence: TGCGCCAGCAGCCCCCGGGGCTCAAGCTCCTACAATGAGCAGTTCTTC.

V gene TRBV12-3 or TRBV12-4 combines with J gene TRBJ2-7, with unresolved D. The CDR3 consists of 13 residues. The V and J ends lost 5 bases and 2 bases respectively, with 10 bases between them. The CDR3 sequence: CASSLGATYEQYV. The CDR3 DNA is TGTGCCAGCAGTCTGGGCGCTACCTACGAGCAGTACGTC.

In this sample, this clonotype turned up a few times. The chain uses TRBV6-2 or TRBV6-3 and TRBJ2-2, with D unclear. In germline, CDR1 is MNHEY, CDR2 SVGEGT. CDR3 length: 18 amino acids. V was trimmed by 6 bases and J by 0 bases, leaving 20 bases between them. The CDR3: CASRPLGWMEANTGELFF. CDR3 bases: TGTGCCAGCAGGCCCCTGGGGTGGATGGAAGCGAACACCGGGGAGCTGTTTTTT.

Only a few counts were recorded for this clonotype. This rearrangement joins TRBV4-3 to TRBJ2-7, with 11 bases lining up with TRBD1. Trimming removed 3 bases from V and 6 bases from J; junction bases left unmatched: 13. The CDR3 totals 17 residues. The germline CDR1 and CDR2 sequences are LGHNA and YSLEER. CDR3 sequence (DNA): TGCGCCAGCAGCCAGCTCTGGGGAGGGACAGGGGGTATCGAGCAGTACTTC. This translates into CASSQLWGGTGGIEQYF.

This clonotype appeared a few times. The V and J genes are TRBV5-1 and TRBJ2-2; D possibly uses TRBD1 or TRBD2 (6 bases each). Trimming removed 5 bases at V and 5 bases at J, with 13 bases between. CDR3 length: 14 amino acids. The V gene's germline CDR1 is SGHRS and CDR2 YFSETQ. CDR3 DNA sequence: TGCGCCAGCAGACAACAGGGAGGTACCGGGGAGCTGTTTTTT. It translates to CASRQQGGTGELFF.